Described below is a single TCR beta chain sequence and its context. The sample belongs to a study of blood T cell repertoires in COVID-19. Overall study: Researchers got acute and convalescent COVID-19 samples from the United States, Italy and Spain. From T cells, B-cell-depleted T cells, or PBMCs came the material, which was cDNA or gDNA.

Original processing notes: How many nucleated cells were present was estimated from reference gene primer amplification. Generated by immunoSEQ multiplex PCR, the TCRdb table keeps only in-frame clones and is missing some. V and J calls and clone size are given by that table; D and trimming were obtained from the DNA. The table includes 410,000 or so clones, 80% to 90% detected once. V shed 0 bases and J shed 2 bases, with 12 bases lying between them. Germline CDR1 and CDR2: SGDLS and YYNGEE. The CDR3 sequence is 15 residues long. Sequencing used peripheral blood. This clonotype originated in a woman in her twenties or thirties with active or convalescent COVID-19. The V gene is TRBV9, the J gene TRBJ2-7; tentatively, D is TRBD1 (5 bases). In DNA form, the CDR3 reads TGTGCCAGCAGCGTAGGGCAGGGCGAAACCTACGAGCAGTACTTC. It translates to CASSVGQGETYEQYF.